The clone carrying this TCR beta chain has at least ten counts. The antigen remains undetermined. A single record per CDR3 protein comes from TCRdb applying MiXCR to the 5' RACE reads. The sample yields nearly 650,000 distinct CDR3 sequences, under 8.5% seen once. This CDR3 has 16 amino acids. These data come from a study of identical twins. Study-wide results and limits: Within twin pairs, the out-of-frame alpha sequences they shared showed excess low generation probability. Fewer insertions marked abundant cord blood beta clonotypes; young adult naive trended weakly, memory not at all.

These same data were also listed under a study on yellow fever vaccine responses in identical twins. From that paper: Twins' vaccine T cell response reportedly seemed partly convergent, partly personalized.

Sequenced: PBMCs. The receptor was derived from a young woman in good health. V and J are TRBV21-1 and TRBJ1-5; the D call TRBD1 from the table was never checked on the DNA. TRBV21-1 is given as a pseudogene. CDR3: CASSKVSGVSNQPQHF. The DNA of the CDR3 is TGTGCCAGCAGCAAAGTATCAGGGGTTAGCAATCAGCCCCAGCATTTT.